This paragraph covers one T cell receptor beta chain sequence. The target of this receptor is not known. Base qualities are not at hand, and no much larger clone is one base apart. TCRbeta CDR3 regions were amplified from genomic DNA by means of the immunoSEQ Assay, a bias-controlled multiplex PCR. The authors processed their data as follows. Within the assay, amplification of reference gene primers was used to estimate how many nucleated cells each sample contained. To quantify the absolute abundance of each unique TCRbeta CDR3 rearrangement, sequence reads were collapsed and filtered. Productive Simpson clonality was computed per sample as the square root of Simpson's diversity index over productive rearrangements. Not all clones reach the TCRdb copy of this immuneACCESS table, which keeps in-frame sequences only. Checked studies attribute under half of the gap to unresolved V genes and leave the rest unexplained. V and J calls and clone size are as listed in that table; D and trimming were resolved from the DNA. A total of about 100,000 clones appear in this sample, roughly 92% of them only once. The ten biggest clones cover 5.7% of the sample.

These data originate in a study of blood T cell repertoires in COVID-19 (dated by TCRdb to the early 2020s). With regard to the full study: The collaborator samples originated in the United States, Italy and Spain and spanned the acute and convalescent phases of COVID-19. The dataset comprised deeply sampled blood TCRbeta repertoires from subjects exposed to, actively infected with, or recovered from COVID-19. Samples came from the ongoing ImmuneRACE study (first 160 participants) plus 1,254 subjects from 6 global collaborators. A freely available public database, intended as a resource for researchers studying the immune response to SARS-CoV-2, is where the repertoires were released. The prospective study material was composed of cDNA or gDNA derived from T cells, B-cell-depleted T cells, or PBMCs. Sample metadata almost always included a de-identified subject ID, COVID-19 status, age in years and sex. Where available, HLA class I and class II types were taken from metadata supplied by the sample provider and were not determined by assay-based typing.

Including the terminal cysteine and phenylalanine, the CDR3 comprises 14 residues. Only the CDR3 DNA is retained, 42 bases long and in frame from the first base. V was cut back by 3 bases and J by 2 bases, leaving a gap of 11 bases between them. CDR1 and CDR2, looked up from the germline V gene, are SGDLS and YYNGEE. Collaborating institutions collected whole blood in K2EDTA tubes following their own protocols. For TCRbeta analysis, collaborator samples were shipped as frozen whole blood, as isolated PBMCs, or as DNA extracted from either sample type. Overall results and qualifications from the work: How much clinical and demographic metadata was included differed by source and by participant, and the metadata was provided uncurated.

This TCR was recovered from a man in his fifties or sixties with active COVID-19. The source material was peripheral blood. The rearranged chain carries TRBV9 and TRBJ2-5; the best D guess is TRBD1, with 6 bases matching. In nucleotide form, the sequence is TGTGCCAGCAGCGCGCAGGGGAATCAAGAGACCCAGTACTTC. It specifies CASSAQGNQETQYF.